Sequencing of this TCR beta chain was carried out in a study of Ad26.COV2.S vaccination and SARS-CoV-2 variants. This sample's treatment: about 20 received Ad26.COV2.S at low or high dose, single or two shots; 5 received placebo; per-sample allocation not given. Samples analyzed were those drawn on day 63 after the first vaccine or placebo injection. This table comes from immunoSEQ multiplex PCR, and its TCRdb copy is limited to in-frame clones, with some not included. The sample records about 460,000 clones, roughly nine tenths being singletons. The receptor was isolated from a person between 18 and 60 years old who received the Ad26.COV2.S COVID-19 vaccine or a placebo. The sample in question was peripheral blood, obtained in a trial of Ad26.COV2.S vaccine versus placebo.

CDR3 sequence reads: CASSQLMSRRPSYNEQFF. As DNA, the CDR3 is TGCGCCAGCAGTCAATTAATGTCCCGCAGGCCCTCCTACAATGAGCAGTTCTTC. V gene TRBV23-1 combines with J gene TRBJ2-1; the D is unclear. TRBV23-1 is an ORF; its function is uncertain. Trimming pared 1 base from V and 0 bases from J, leaving 16 bases between. CDR3 length: 18 residues.